The 21 T cell receptor beta chains presented below share a single source sample, sequenced in a study of blood T cell repertoires in COVID-19. Measured with immunoSEQ multiplex PCR; TCRdb has only the in-frame clones, and not every one. Here the sample spans roughly 56,000 clones, 92% being singletons. Sequenced input: peripheral blood. The receptors were sampled from a man aged 45 to 65 with active COVID-19.

In regard to this clone: Relative to the germline gene, one junction end is altered; a read error may explain this. The chain joins TRBV5-5 to TRBJ2-1; 10 bases line up with TRBD2. The CDR3 consists of 15 residues. From germline, CDR1 is SGHKS and CDR2 YYEKEE (reference sequence). The CDR3 spells CASTLGLAGVDEQFF. The CDR3 DNA sequence: TGTGCCAGCACCTTGGGGCTAGCGGGGGTAGATGAGCAGTTCTTC.

The rearrangement joins TRBV28 to TRBJ2-7; 11 bases line up with TRBD2. Losses at the gene ends were 4 bases for V and 6 bases for J; bases not matched to a gene: 8. Germline CDR1 MDHEN, CDR2 SYDVKM. The CDR3 extends over 15 amino acids. The CDR3 region has the DNA TGTGCCAGCAGTTGGGCTAGCGGGGGGTTGACCGAGCAGTACTTC. It yields the protein CASSWASGGLTEQYF.

The chain is built from TRBV4-3 and TRBJ2-5; 8 bases fit TRBD2. CDR1 LGHNA and CDR2 YSLEER come from the germline V gene. CDR3 length: 15 amino acids. V shed 0 bases, J shed 2 bases, and the junction held 2 bases outside the gene matches. CDR3 nucleotide sequence: TGCGCCAGCAGCCAAGACGGGACTAGGCAAGAGACCCAGTACTTC. This translates into CASSQDGTRQETQYF.

The chain couples TRBV28 to TRBJ1-1, with no clear D. V was clipped by 6 bases and J by 2 bases, with 34 bases between them. CDR3 size: 21 residues. The germline CDR1 and CDR2 sequences are MDHEN and SYDVKM. CDR3 sequence reads: CASSPRGLRPVVYESNTEAFF. For the CDR3, the DNA is TGTGCCAGCAGCCCAAGAGGTCTTAGGCCTGTGGTTTATGAATCTAACACTGAAGCTTTCTTT.

The chain carries TRBV28 and TRBJ2-5; weak D call: TRBD2 (7 bases). The CDR3 contains 14 residues. Germline V lookup: CDR1 MDHEN, CDR2 SYDVKM. V lost 7 bases and J lost 5, with 17 bases in between. The CDR3 region is CASTPGGPWETQYF. The CDR3 DNA reads as TGTGCCAGCACCCCCGGGGGGCCGTGGGAGACCCAGTACTTC. The full variable domain, its missing parts supplied by reference TRBV28 and TRBJ2-5, is DVKVTQSSRYLVKRTGEKVFLECVQDMDHENMFWYRQDPGLGLRLIYFSYDVKMKEKGDIPEGYSVSREKKERFSLILESASTNQTSMYLCASTPGGPWETQYFGPGTRLLVL.

This chain uses TRBV11-2 with TRBJ1-2; D is ambiguous. There are 13 residues in the CDR3. Germline lookup yields CDR1 SGHAT and CDR2 FQNNGV. Between the trimmed V and J ends, which lost 6 bases and 7 bases, there was a span of 15 bases. DNA of the CDR3: TGTGCCAGCAGTTCCATGATGACATCTGGCTACACCTTC. Translated: CASSSMMTSGYTF. Full variable domain (outside the CDR3, taken from reference TRBV11-2 and TRBJ1-2): EAGVAQSPRYKIIEKRQSVAFWCNPISGHATLYWYQQILGQGPKLLIQFQNNGVVDDSQLPKDRFSAERLKGVDSTLKIQPAKLEDSAVYLCASSSMMTSGYTFGSGTRLTVV.

The rearrangement joins TRBV12-3 or TRBV12-4 to TRBJ1-2; 10 nucleotides match TRBD1. Germline trimming cut 6 bases from V and 7 bases from J; bases unmatched to any gene: 2. The CDR3 totals 12 residues. The DNA of the CDR3 is TGTGCCAGCAGGACAGGGGGCTCTGGCTACACCTTC. Translation: CASRTGGSGYTF.

The chain recombines TRBV5-1 with TRBJ2-2; D possibly corresponds to TRBD2 (5 bases). Germline CDR1 reads SGHRS; CDR2 reads YFSETQ. The CDR3 is made up of 14 amino acids. The V gene lost 1 base and the J gene lost 2 bases, with 6 bases spanning the gap. CDR3 sequence (DNA): TGCGCCAGCAGCTTGTCTAGCAACACCGGGGAGCTGTTTTTT. The encoded protein is CASSLSSNTGELFF.

The chain joins TRBV2 to TRBJ2-1; TRBD2 matches at 15 bases. There are 14 residues in the CDR3. Germline CDR1 SNHLY, CDR2 FYNNEI. With V trimmed by 6 bases and J by 6 bases, 0 bases remained unmatched. CDR3 DNA: TGTGCCAGCAGGGGACTAGCGGGAGGCAATGAGCAGTTCTTC. Its translation is CASRGLAGGNEQFF.

This sequence joins TRBV19 and TRBJ1-2; 7 bases are shared with TRBD1. With V trimmed by 4 bases and J by 6 bases, 11 bases remained unmatched. The length of the CDR3 is 15 residues. Germline V gene sequence: CDR1 LNHDA, CDR2 SQIVND (reference sequence). CDR3 region: CASSRPQGFVDGYTF. The CDR3 coding sequence is TGTGCCAGTAGTAGGCCACAGGGGTTCGTGGATGGCTACACCTTC.

The chain combines TRBV7-2 with TRBJ1-5; D is ambiguous. CDR1 and CDR2 from the germline V gene are SGHTA and FQGNSA. The CDR3 is 15 amino acids. V dropped 1 base and J dropped 1 base, with 8 bases sitting between them. The CDR3 protein is CASSLGPASNQPQHF. The CDR3 coding sequence is TGTGCCAGCAGCTTAGGTCCCGCGAGCAATCAGCCCCAGCATTTT.

V gene TRBV4-3 combines with J gene TRBJ2-5, with 7 bases fitting TRBD1. The CDR3 covers 20 residues. V lost 0 bases, J lost 2 bases, and 18 bases stayed unmatched. Per germline, CDR1 LGHNA and CDR2 YSLEER. This chain's CDR3 is CASSQDPPFGDRASQETQYF. The CDR3 coding sequence is TGCGCCAGCAGCCAAGATCCCCCATTTGGCGACAGGGCGAGTCAAGAGACCCAGTACTTC.

The J gene is TRBJ2-7, the V gene TRBV28; no firm D call. CDR3 length: 11 residues. V was trimmed by 5 bases and J by 7 bases, leaving 9 bases between them. Germline lookup yields CDR1 MDHEN and CDR2 SYDVKM. CDR3 nucleotides: TGTGCCAGCAGTCCCCGTCGGGAGCAGTACTTC. It encodes CASSPRREQYF.

The gene calls are TRBV7-2 and TRBJ1-1; TRBD1 is a possible D gene (6 bases). Germline-derived CDR1 and CDR2 are SGHTA and FQGNSA. The germline V and J ends were trimmed by 6 bases and 6 bases, with 14 bases remaining between them. This CDR3 has 13 residues. The CDR3, as DNA: TGTGCCAGCAGACTTCCGGACAGCTCTGAAGCTTTCTTT. Translated, it gives CASRLPDSSEAFF.

The V and J genes are TRBV19 and TRBJ2-7, with D hard to call. V was trimmed by 1 base and J by 1 base, leaving 8 bases between them. This CDR3 comprises 14 residues. Germline V gives CDR1 LNHDA, CDR2 SQIVND (reference sequence). The CDR3 sequence is CASSIGQASYEQYF. The CDR3 region has the DNA TGTGCCAGTAGTATAGGTCAGGCATCCTACGAGCAGTACTTC.

The CDR3 DNA follows: TGTGCCAGCAGCTACCAACACGACAGGTTTCGCTCTGGAAACACCATATATTTT. Its translation is CASSYQHDRFRSGNTIYF. The V call is TRBV7-2, the J call TRBJ1-3; D may be TRBD1 (6 bases). Deletions cut 4 bases from V and 0 bases from J, with 19 bases between. The CDR3 sequence is 18 residues long. Germline V lookup: CDR1 SGHTA, CDR2 FQGNSA.

This chain uses TRBV5-1 with TRBJ2-5; D remains ambiguous. Trimming stripped 0 bases from V and 3 bases from J, with 9 bases between. This CDR3 contains 14 residues. The germline CDR1 and CDR2 sequences are SGHRS and YFSETQ. The CDR3 sequence: CASSLGRSKETQYF. In DNA, the CDR3 is TGCGCCAGCAGCTTGGGGCGGTCTAAAGAGACCCAGTACTTC. Supplemented by reference TRBV5-1 and TRBJ2-5, the full variable domain reads KAGVTQTPRYLIKTRGQQVTLSCSPISGHRSVSWYQQTPGQGLQFLFEYFSETQRNKGNFPGRFSGRQFSNSRSEMNVSTLELGDSALYLCASSLGRSKETQYFGPGTRLLVL.

Details on this clone: In the same sample, other DNA sequences code for this CDR3. The genes are TRBV29-1 and TRBJ1-1; D is ambiguous. The CDR3 extends over 8 amino acids. The V end lost 2 bases, the J end lost 11 bases, and 3 bases lay between the germline ends. Germline V lookup: CDR1 SQVTM, CDR2 ANQGSEA. The CDR3 protein is CSVERAFF. The CDR3 DNA sequence: TGCAGCGTTGAACGGGCTTTCTTT.

The chain has TRBV11-2 and TRBJ2-7, with 9 bases lining up with TRBD2. V lost 5 bases, J lost 5 bases, and 10 bases stayed unmatched. There are 15 residues in the CDR3. The germline CDR1 and CDR2 sequences are SGHAT and FQNNGV. CDR3 DNA sequence: TGTGCCAGCAGCATCCGACTAGCGGATATGAACGAGCAGTACTTC. Residues: CASSIRLADMNEQYF. Full variable domain (outside the CDR3, taken from reference TRBV11-2 and TRBJ2-7): EAGVAQSPRYKIIEKRQSVAFWCNPISGHATLYWYQQILGQGPKLLIQFQNNGVVDDSQLPKDRFSAERLKGVDSTLKIQPAKLEDSAVYLCASSIRLADMNEQYFGPGTRLTVT.

The rearrangement joins TRBV10-3 to TRBJ2-2; 8 bases are shared with TRBD1. CDR3 length equals 13 residues. Trimming at V came to 10 bases and at J to 6 bases, leaving 7 bases not matched to a gene. CDR1 is ENHRY and CDR2 is SYGVKD in the germline V gene. The CDR3 loop reads CATGQGAAGELFF. CDR3 in DNA: TGTGCCACGGGGCAGGGGGCTGCCGGGGAGCTGTTTTTT.

The V call is TRBV5-4, the J call TRBJ2-2, with D perhaps matching TRBD1 (7 bases). Germline CDR1 reads SGHNT; CDR2 reads YYREEE (reference sequence). This CDR3 has 16 residues. Trimming took off 4 bases at V and 3 bases at J, with 16 bases between the two ends. The CDR3 protein is CASSNRRDSYTGELFF. The CDR3 DNA reads as TGTGCCAGCAGCAACCGGCGGGACAGCTACACCGGGGAGCTGTTTTTT.